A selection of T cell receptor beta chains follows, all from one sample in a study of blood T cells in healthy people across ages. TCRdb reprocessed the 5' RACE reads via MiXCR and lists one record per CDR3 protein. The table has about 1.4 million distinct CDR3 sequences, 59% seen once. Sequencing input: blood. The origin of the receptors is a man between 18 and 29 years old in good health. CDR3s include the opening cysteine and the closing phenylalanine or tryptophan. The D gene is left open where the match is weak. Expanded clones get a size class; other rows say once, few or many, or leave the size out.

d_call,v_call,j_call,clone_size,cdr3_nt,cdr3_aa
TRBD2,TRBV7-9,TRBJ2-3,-,TGTGCCAGCAGCCCTCGGACTAGCGGTACAGATGCGCAGTATTTT,CASSPRTSGTDAQYF
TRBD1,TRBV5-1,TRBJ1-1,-,TGCGCCAGCAGCTTGTTGAAGGGACAGGGAGAAACTGAAGCTTTCTTT,CASSLLKGQGETEAFF
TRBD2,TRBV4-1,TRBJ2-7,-,TGCGCCAGCAGCCAAGATCTGGGCGGGAGTGACTACGAGCAGTACTTC,CASSQDLGGSDYEQYF
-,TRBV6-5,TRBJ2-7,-,TGTGCCAGCAGACTTGAGCCAAGCTCCTACGAGCAGTACTTC,CASRLEPSSYEQYF
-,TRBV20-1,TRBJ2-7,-,TGCAGTGCCCAAAGGGGCCGAGAGCGGATTTACTCCTACGAGCAGTACTTC,CSAQRGRERIYSYEQYF
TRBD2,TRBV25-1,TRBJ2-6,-,TGTGCCAGCAGTGAAACGATCTGGCGGGAGGGCCTAAGTGATTCTGGGGCCAACGTCCTGACTTTC,CASSETIWREGLSDSGANVLTF
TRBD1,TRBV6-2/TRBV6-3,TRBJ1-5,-,TGTGCCAGCAGGCGAGGGGACAGAGAGAATCAGCCCCAGCATTTT,CASRRGDRENQPQHF
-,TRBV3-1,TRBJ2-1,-,TGTGCCAGCAGCCCGCGCGGACAGCTATACAATGAGCAGTTCTTC,CASSPRGQLYNEQFF
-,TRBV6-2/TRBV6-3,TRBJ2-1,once,TGTGCTAGCAGATGGGGCTCCTACAATGAGCAGTTCTTC,CASRWGSYNEQFF
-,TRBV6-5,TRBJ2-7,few,TGTGCCAGCAGTTACAGGGGTAGGAACGAGCAGTACTTC,CASSYRGRNEQYF
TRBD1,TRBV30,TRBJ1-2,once,TGTGCCTGGACCATGGGAACAGGGGCGTCTCGCTACACCTTC,CAWTMGTGASRYTF
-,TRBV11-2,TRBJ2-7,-,TGTGCCAGCAGCTTAGGGGCCACAGGCAAAACCTACGAGCAGTACTTC,CASSLGATGKTYEQYF
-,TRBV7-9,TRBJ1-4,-,TGTGCCAGCAGCTTAGATGCGGGGGGAAGAGCAGCTAATGAAAAACTGTTTTTT,CASSLDAGGRAANEKLFF
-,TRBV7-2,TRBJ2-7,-,TGTGCCAGCAGCTCCCTCGGACTCCTGCTGAGCAATGAGCAGTACTTC,CASSSLGLLLSNEQYF
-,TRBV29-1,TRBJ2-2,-,TGCAGCGTTGAAGTTTCCGGGGAGCTGTTTTTT,CSVEVSGELFF
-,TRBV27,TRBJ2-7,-,TGTGCCAGCAGTCCAGGGTGGAACGAGCAGTACTTC,CASSPGWNEQYF
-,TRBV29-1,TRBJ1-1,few,TGCAGCGTTGGACCGGGGGATCGCACTGAAGCTTTCTTT,CSVGPGDRTEAFF
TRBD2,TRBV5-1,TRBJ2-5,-,TGCGTCAGCAGCCAGGGACTAGCGGTACAAGAGACCCAGTACTTC,CVSSQGLAVQETQYF
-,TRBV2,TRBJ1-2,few,TGTGCCAGCAGTGAGGGGCCTGATCCCACCTTC,CASSEGPDPTF
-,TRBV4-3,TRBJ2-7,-,TGCGCCAGCAGCCAAGAAGCACAGGGAGCCTACGAGCAGTACTTC,CASSQEAQGAYEQYF
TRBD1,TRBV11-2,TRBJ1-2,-,TGTGCCAGCAGCTTAGACGCCAGGGGGTTCGTAGGAGATGGCTACACCTTC,CASSLDARGFVGDGYTF
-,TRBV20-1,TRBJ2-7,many,TGCAGTGCTAGAGACTACGAGCAGTACTTC,CSARDYEQYF
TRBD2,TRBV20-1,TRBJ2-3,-,TGCAGTGCTAGACTTTCCCCCAAAAACGGACGCCCGGGGGGAGATACGCAGTATTTT,CSARLSPKNGRPGGDTQYF
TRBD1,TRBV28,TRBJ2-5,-,TGTGCCAGCTGGGGACAGGGGCACCAAGAGACCCAGTACTTC,CASWGQGHQETQYF
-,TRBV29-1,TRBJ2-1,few,TGCAGCGTTGTGGTAGGGGGGGCGGGTGAGCAGTTCTTC,CSVVVGGAGEQFF